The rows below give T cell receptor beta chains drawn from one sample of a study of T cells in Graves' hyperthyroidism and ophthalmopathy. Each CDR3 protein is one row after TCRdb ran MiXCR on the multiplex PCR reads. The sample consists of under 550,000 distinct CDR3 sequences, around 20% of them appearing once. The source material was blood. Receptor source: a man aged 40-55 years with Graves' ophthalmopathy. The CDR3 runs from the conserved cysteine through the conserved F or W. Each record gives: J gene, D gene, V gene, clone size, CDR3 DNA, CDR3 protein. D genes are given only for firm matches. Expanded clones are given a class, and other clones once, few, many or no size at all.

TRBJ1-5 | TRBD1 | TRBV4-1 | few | TGCGCCAGCAGCCACCGCTCCGGGACAGGGGGGAATCAGCCCCAGCATTTT | CASSHRSGTGGNQPQHF
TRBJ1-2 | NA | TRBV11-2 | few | TGTGCCAGCAGCTTAGAACCAGACTATGGCTACACCTTC | CASSLEPDYGYTF
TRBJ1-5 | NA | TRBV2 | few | TGTGCCAGCAGTGAACAGTTTCAAACCAATCAGCCCCAGCATTTT | CASSEQFQTNQPQHF
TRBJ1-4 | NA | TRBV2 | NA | TGTGCCAGCAGTGGTGGAGGCCCTGGTAATGAAAGACTGTTTTTT | CASSGGGPGNERLFF
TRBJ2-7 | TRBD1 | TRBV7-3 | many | TGTGCCAGCAGCCCGACCGGGACAGGGGGAAGCGAGCAGTACTTC | CASSPTGTGGSEQYF
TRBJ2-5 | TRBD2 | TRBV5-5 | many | TGTGCCAGCAGCTTAGGCGGGGGAGAAGAGACCCAGTACTTC | CASSLGGGEETQYF
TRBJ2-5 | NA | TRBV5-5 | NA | TGTGCCAGCAGCCTCTCGCCGACAGCTAAGAAAGAGACCCAGTACTTC | CASSLSPTAKKETQYF
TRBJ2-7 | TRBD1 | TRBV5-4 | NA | TGTGCCAGCAGCAAACCGGGACAGGGGACTCACGAGCAGTACTTC | CASSKPGQGTHEQYF
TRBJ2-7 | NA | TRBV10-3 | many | TGTGCCATCAGTGAGTCGTTTGAGCAGTACTTC | CAISESFEQYF
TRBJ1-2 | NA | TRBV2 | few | TGTGCCAGCAGTGAAGAGGCCCTCTATGGCTACACCTTC | CASSEEALYGYTF
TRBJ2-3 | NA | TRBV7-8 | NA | TGTGCCAGCAGCTTTGGGACACCCACAGATACGCAGTATTTT | CASSFGTPTDTQYF
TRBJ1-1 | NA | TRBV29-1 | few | TGCAGCGCCGTGGGGGCCGCTGGCGCTGAAGCTTTCTTT | CSAVGAAGAEAFF
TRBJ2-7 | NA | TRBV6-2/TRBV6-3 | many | TGTGCCAGCAGTCCCATCGGTGGGCAGCTTAGCTACGAGCAGTACTTC | CASSPIGGQLSYEQYF
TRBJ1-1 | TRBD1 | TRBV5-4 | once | TGTGCCAGCAGCTCCCGACAGGGGTTTAACACTGAAGCTTTCTTT | CASSSRQGFNTEAFF
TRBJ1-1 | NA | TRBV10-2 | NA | TGCGCCAGCAGTGAGTCATGGGGGCTCGGTGAAGCTTTCTTT | CASSESWGLGEAFF
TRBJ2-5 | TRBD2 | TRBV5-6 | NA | TGTGCCAGCAGCTTGGTGACTAGCGGGAGAGGGGAGACCCAGTACTTC | CASSLVTSGRGETQYF
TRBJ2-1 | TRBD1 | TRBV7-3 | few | TGTGCCAGCAGCTTATCGGGGACAGCCAACAATGAGCAGTTCTTC | CASSLSGTANNEQFF
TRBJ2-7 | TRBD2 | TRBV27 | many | TGTGCCAGCGGGATGACTAGCGCGAACTCCTACGAGCAGTACTTC | CASGMTSANSYEQYF
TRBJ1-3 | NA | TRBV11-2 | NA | TGTGCCAGCAGCGCCTCGTTGTCTGGAAACACCATATATTTT | CASSASLSGNTIYF
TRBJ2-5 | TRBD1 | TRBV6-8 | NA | TGCGCCAGCATCAGACAGGGGGGGTTGGGGACCCAGTACTTC | CASIRQGGLGTQYF
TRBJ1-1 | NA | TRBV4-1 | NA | TGCGCCAGCAGCCTTGTTGGACCCGCAGCGGGCACTGAAGCTTTCTTT | CASSLVGPAAGTEAFF
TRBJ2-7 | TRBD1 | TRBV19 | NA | TGTGCCAGTAGTCCCGCCGGACAGGGGGCGTGGGAGCAGTACTTC | CASSPAGQGAWEQYF
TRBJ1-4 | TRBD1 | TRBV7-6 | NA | TGTGCCAGCAGCCCGTGGGGACAGGGGGATAATGAAAAACTGTTTTTT | CASSPWGQGDNEKLFF
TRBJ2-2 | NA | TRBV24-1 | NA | TGTGCCACCAAAAGAGGGATTTTGGGGGAGCTGTTTTTT | CATKRGILGELFF
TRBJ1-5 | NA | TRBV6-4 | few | TGCGCCAGCAGTGAACAAGAGTATAGCAATCAGCCCCAGCATTTT | CASSEQEYSNQPQHF
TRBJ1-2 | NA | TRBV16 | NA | TGTGCCAGCAGCCAATTACGGCAGGGTGGGGACTATGGCTACACCTTC | CASSQLRQGGDYGYTF
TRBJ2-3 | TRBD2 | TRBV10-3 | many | TGTGCCACAAGGACTAGCAGGGGCACAGATACGCAGTATTTT | CATRTSRGTDTQYF
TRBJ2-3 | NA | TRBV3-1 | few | TGTGCCAGCAGCCAAACGAGGACGGCGGATACGCAGTATTTT | CASSQTRTADTQYF
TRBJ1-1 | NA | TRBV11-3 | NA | TGTGCCAGCAGCTTAATCCAGGGAACTGAAGCTTTCTTT | CASSLIQGTEAFF
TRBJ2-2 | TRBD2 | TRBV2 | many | TGTGCCAGTACCGGGACTAGCATGAACACCGGGGAGCTGTTTTTT | CASTGTSMNTGELFF
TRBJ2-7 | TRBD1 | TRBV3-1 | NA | TGTGCCAGCAGCCCCTGGACAGGGAGATCTTACGAGCAGTACTTC | CASSPWTGRSYEQYF
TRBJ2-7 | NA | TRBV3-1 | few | TGTGCCAGCAGCCAAGGGGCTGGAAGCTCCTACGAGCAGTACTTC | CASSQGAGSSYEQYF
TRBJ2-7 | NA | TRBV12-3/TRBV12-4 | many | TGTGCCAGCGGGCGGGCCCGCTACGAGCAGTACTTC | CASGRARYEQYF
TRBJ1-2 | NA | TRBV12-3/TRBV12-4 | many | TGTGCCAGCAGTTTTTCCCCGAACAGTTTATATGGCTACACCTTC | CASSFSPNSLYGYTF
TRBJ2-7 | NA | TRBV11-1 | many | TGTGCCAGCAGCCTCGGAGAAATCTACGAGCAGTACTTC | CASSLGEIYEQYF
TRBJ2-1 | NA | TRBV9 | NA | TGTGCCAGCAGCCCCCGAGGGGATTACAATGAGCAGCTCTTC | CASSPRGDYNEQLF
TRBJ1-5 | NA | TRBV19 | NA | TGTGCCAGTAGTATTGGGTTTTGGCAGCCCCAGCATTTT | CASSIGFWQPQHF
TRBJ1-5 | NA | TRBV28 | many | TGTGCCAGCAGTTACGGGATCGGGACACTCAATCAGCCCCAGCATTTT | CASSYGIGTLNQPQHF
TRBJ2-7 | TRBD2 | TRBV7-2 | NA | TGTGCCAGCAGCGTTAGCGGGGGCACCTCCTACGAGCAGTACTTC | CASSVSGGTSYEQYF
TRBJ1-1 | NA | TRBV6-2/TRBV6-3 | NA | TGTGCCACCTTTTCCTGGGATCAGATCCAACTTGCAGCTTTCTTT | CATFSWDQIQLAAFF
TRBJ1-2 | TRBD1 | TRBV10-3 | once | TGTGCCATCAGTCAGCAAACAGGGGGCGTCGACGGTGGCTACACCTTC | CAISQQTGGVDGGYTF
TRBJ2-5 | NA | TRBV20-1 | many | TGCAGTGCTAGAAAGGGGCTACAAGAGACCCAGTACTTC | CSARKGLQETQYF
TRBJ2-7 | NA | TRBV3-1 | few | TGTGCCAGCAGCCAAGAAATAGGACCCGACTACGAGCAGTACTTC | CASSQEIGPDYEQYF
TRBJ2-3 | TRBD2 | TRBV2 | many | TGTGCCACCTTGGGATCGGAAGGATACAGCGGGAGGGCCAGAGATACGCAGTATTTT | CATLGSEGYSGRARDTQYF
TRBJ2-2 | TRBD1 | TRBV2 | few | TGTGCCAGCAGTGACCCGGGACAGACCACCGGGGAGCTGTTTTTT | CASSDPGQTTGELFF
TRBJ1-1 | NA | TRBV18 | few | TGTGCCAGCTCACCACAATCCAATATGAACACTGAAGCTTTCTTT | CASSPQSNMNTEAFF
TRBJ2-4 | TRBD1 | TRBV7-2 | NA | TGTGCCAGCAGCTCTCCAGGGGGTACCAAAAACATTCAGTACTTC | CASSSPGGTKNIQYF
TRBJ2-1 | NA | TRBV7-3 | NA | TGTGCCAGCAGCTTAACGGGAGGCGGACTAATAACCTACAATGAGCAGTTCTTC | CASSLTGGGLITYNEQFF
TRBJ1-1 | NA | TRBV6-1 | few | TGTGCCAGCAGCCCAGGGCCCACAACTGAAGCTTTCTTT | CASSPGPTTEAFF
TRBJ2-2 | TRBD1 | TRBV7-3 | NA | TGTGCCAGCAGCCAGGCTTTTGCGGACAGGGCCACCGGGGAGCTGTTTTTT | CASSQAFADRATGELFF
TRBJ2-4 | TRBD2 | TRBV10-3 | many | TGTGCCATCAGTGAGTCTTCGGCTAGCGGGCAACTAGCCAAAAACATTCAGTACTTC | CAISESSASGQLAKNIQYF
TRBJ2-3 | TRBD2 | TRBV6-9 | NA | TGTGCCAGCAGTCATGGAAGGGGACTAGCGGGGGGTCGAGGTGATACGCAGTATTTT | CASSHGRGLAGGRGDTQYF
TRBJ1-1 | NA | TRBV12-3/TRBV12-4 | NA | TGTGCCAGCAGTCTACATCGCCAGGCAGAAGCTTTCTTT | CASSLHRQAEAFF
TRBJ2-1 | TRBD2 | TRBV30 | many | TGTGCCTGGAAGGTGTACGGGGGGAGTGAGCAGTTCTTC | CAWKVYGGSEQFF
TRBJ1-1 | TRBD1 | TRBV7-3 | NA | TGTGCCAGCAGCCAAGGAGGACAGGGGGTTTACACTGAAGCTTTCTTT | CASSQGGQGVYTEAFF